A single sample is the source of the 20 T cell receptor beta chains below, sequenced in a study of OX40 agonist ivuxolimab in advanced cancers. Assay: immunoSEQ multiplex PCR; the TCRdb copy retains only in-frame clones and omits some. The sample shows some 21,000 clones, 65% to 70% of them seen only once. The material was CD4+ or CD8+ T cells sorted from blood, obtained in a trial of the OX40 agonist ivuxolimab. All receptors come from an adult with an advanced solid tumor such as melanoma, head and neck, liver or kidney cancer.

The chain couples TRBV10-3 to TRBJ2-1; TRBD2 matches at 7 bases. Looked up from germline, CDR1 is ENHRY and CDR2 is SYGVKD. The length of the CDR3 is 14 residues. Trimming took 10 bases from V and 0 from J; bases not matched to a gene: 6. The chain's CDR3 is CATRGVSSYNEQFF. In nucleotides, the CDR3 is TGTGCCACCCGGGGGGTGAGCTCCTACAATGAGCAGTTCTTC.

V is TRBV19 and J is TRBJ1-2; TRBD1 matches 11 bases. V gave up 6 bases and J gave up 7 bases; unmatched junction bases: 7. The CDR3 length is 14 residues. Germline assignment: CDR1 LNHDA and CDR2 SQIVND (reference sequence). The CDR3: CASSRGQGAAGYTF. CDR3 nucleotides: TGTGCCAGTAGCCGTGGACAGGGGGCTGCTGGCTACACCTTC.

In regard to this clone: Other DNA sequences in this sample translate to the same CDR3. The rearrangement joins TRBV2 to TRBJ2-7; D not resolved. The CDR3 is made up of 11 amino acids. Deletions cut 3 bases from V and 1 base from J, with 1 base between. Germline CDR1 SNHLY, CDR2 FYNNEI. The CDR3: CASSDSYEQYF. The DNA for the CDR3 is TGTGCCAGCAGTGATTCCTACGAGCAGTACTTC.

This clone has just one count. The V and J genes are TRBV29-1 and TRBJ2-7; D may correspond to TRBD1 or TRBD2 (6 bases each). Germline-derived CDR1 and CDR2 are SQVTM and ANQGSEA. The CDR3 has 15 residues. V was cut by 5 bases and J by 0 bases, with 17 bases left in between. CDR3 nucleotide sequence: TGCAGCGTTAGGGGGGCAGGGTCCGTCTCCTACGAGCAGTACTTC. It codes for CSVRGAGSVSYEQYF.

This clone was seen a few times. The rearrangement links TRBV27 to TRBJ2-7, with TRBD2 identical over 10 bases. The length of the CDR3 is 12 residues. CDR1 and CDR2 (germline): MNHEY, SMNVEV (reference sequence). V lost 8 bases to trimming and J lost 4 bases; unmatched junction nucleotides: 2. The CDR3 protein is CASGLAEYEQYF. The CDR3 DNA follows: TGTGCCAGCGGACTAGCGGAATACGAGCAGTACTTC.

The chain carries TRBV19 and TRBJ2-2, with D possibly matching TRBD1 (5 bases). Trimming left V 0 bases short and J 6 bases short, with 8 bases between. Germline V gene sequence: CDR1 LNHDA, CDR2 SQIVND (reference sequence). CDR3 length equals 14 residues. Here the CDR3 reads CASSIEGPPGELFF. Written as DNA, the CDR3 is TGTGCCAGTAGTATAGAGGGGCCCCCCGGGGAGCTGTTTTTT.

This sequence joins TRBV27 and TRBJ2-3, with TRBD2 matching over 7 bases. The CDR3 length is 13 residues. From germline, CDR1 is MNHEY and CDR2 SMNVEV (reference sequence). V lost 3 bases, J lost 4 bases, and 1 base stayed unmatched. DNA of the CDR3: TGTGCCAGCAGTTTTGGGGGGGCAGATACGCAGTATTTT. Residues: CASSFGGADTQYF.

The chain is built from TRBV16 and TRBJ2-7; either TRBD1 or TRBD2 may supply D (5 bases each). Germline V gene lookup returns CDR1 KGHSY and CDR2 FQNENV. The ends were cut back, 4 bases at V and 0 bases at J, with 13 bases in the middle. The CDR3 runs to 15 residues. The CDR3 DNA is TGTGCCAGCAGCCCCACGACGGGACCCTCCTACGAGCAGTACTTC. Amino acids: CASSPTTGPSYEQYF. Combining the CDR3 with reference TRBV16 and TRBJ2-7 gives the whole variable domain GEEVAQTPKHLVRGEGQKAKLYCAPIKGHSYVFWYQQVLKNEFKFLISFQNENVFDETGMPKERFSAKCLPNSPCSLEIQATKLEDSAVYFCASSPTTGPSYEQYFGPGTRLTVT.

This clone was detected only a few times. This sequence joins TRBV6-5 and TRBJ2-2, with a possible D match to TRBD1 (6 bases). The CDR3 has 15 amino acids. Per germline, CDR1 MNHEY and CDR2 SVGAGI. Trimming removed 6 bases at V and 5 bases at J, with 16 bases between. CDR3 in DNA: TGTGCCAGCAGAGAACAGGGCTTGGAGACCGGGGAGCTGTTTTTT. Translation gives CASREQGLETGELFF.

This clone is medium-sized within its sample. The J gene is TRBJ1-1, the V gene TRBV27, with D unclear. Trimming removed 4 bases from V and 0 bases from J, with 6 bases in between. CDR3 length: 13 residues. Per germline, CDR1 MNHEY and CDR2 SMNVEV (reference sequence). In DNA form, the CDR3 reads TGTGCCAGCAGTTGGCTATTGAACACTGAAGCTTTCTTT. Protein product: CASSWLLNTEAFF.

The chain carries TRBV4-2 and TRBJ2-1, with 11 bases matching TRBD2. Germline CDR1 is LGHNA and CDR2 is YNFKEQ. The CDR3 consists of 18 residues. With 0 bases clipped from V and 4 bases from J, the junction kept 8 bases outside the gene matches. CDR3 residues: CASSQDLAGGSGYNEQFF. In DNA form, the CDR3 reads TGTGCCAGCAGCCAAGATCTAGCGGGAGGATCAGGGTACAATGAGCAGTTCTTC.

This chain joins TRBV27 and TRBJ2-3, with a weak D call TRBD2 (6 bases). In germline, CDR1 is MNHEY, CDR2 SMNVEV (reference sequence). The CDR3 spans 16 residues. With 1 base removed from V and 4 bases from J, the gap between germline ends came to 15 bases. The CDR3 here is CASSLFPGSAPDTQYF. DNA of the CDR3: TGTGCCAGCAGTTTATTCCCCGGGAGTGCCCCAGATACGCAGTATTTT.

The rearrangement uses TRBV27 and TRBJ2-2; 9 bases are a match to TRBD2. The CDR3 contains 16 residues. Germline values: CDR1 MNHEY, CDR2 SMNVEV (reference sequence). The V gene end was trimmed by 5 bases and the J gene end by 5 bases; junction bases not matched to a gene: 9. The CDR3 nucleotides read TGTGCCAGCAGTCCCCTCGCGGGGGGGCCAACCGGGGAGCTGTTTTTT. This translates into CASSPLAGGPTGELFF.

The chain recombines TRBV19 with TRBJ1-5; D is unclear. Between the trimmed V and J ends, which lost 3 bases and 4 bases, there was a span of 13 bases. The CDR3 loop spans 15 amino acids. Germline loops: CDR1 LNHDA, CDR2 SQIVND (reference sequence). CDR3 protein: CASSIFKGINQPQHF. The CDR3, as DNA: TGTGCCAGTAGTATCTTTAAGGGTATTAATCAGCCCCAGCATTTT. The full variable domain, rest sourced from reference TRBV19 and TRBJ1-5, is DGGITQSPKYLFRKEGQNVTLSCEQNLNHDAMYWYRQDPGQGLRLIYYSQIVNDFQKGDIAEGYSVSREKKESFPLTVTSAQKNPTAFYLCASSIFKGINQPQHFGDGTRLSIL.

V usage is TRBV6-5 and J usage is TRBJ2-1, with D possibly TRBD2 on 5 matching bases. CDR3 length: 16 amino acids. The V and J ends lost 0 bases and 4 bases respectively, with 13 bases between them. Per the germline V gene, CDR1 is MNHEY and CDR2 is SVGAGI. The CDR3 reads CASSYSRGSTYNEQFF. The CDR3 nucleotides are TGTGCCAGCAGTTACTCGAGAGGGTCAACGTACAATGAGCAGTTCTTC.

In this sample, this clone turned up a few times. The V call is TRBV6-6, the J call TRBJ1-2, with 8 bases identical to TRBD1. V lost 2 bases and J lost 2; bases outside the gene matches: 4. The CDR3 totals 15 residues. The germline gives CDR1 MNHNY, CDR2 SVGAGI (reference sequence). In DNA form, the CDR3 reads TGTGCCAGCAGTTACGCGCGACAGGGGAACTATGGCTACACCTTC. Translating gives CASSYARQGNYGYTF.

This clone was observed a handful of times. The genes are TRBV6-6 and TRBJ1-2; 9 bases match TRBD1. V shed 6 bases and J 2 bases; nucleotides not matched to a gene: 7. Looked up from germline, CDR1 is MNHNY and CDR2 is SVGAGI (reference sequence). The CDR3 spans 15 residues. The CDR3 region is CASSSGQGFNYGYTF. CDR3 in DNA: TGTGCCAGCAGCTCTGGACAGGGGTTCAACTATGGCTACACCTTC.

This sequence joins TRBV4-1 and TRBJ2-7; D possibly corresponds to TRBD2 (5 bases). The CDR3 consists of 15 residues. Germline assignment: CDR1 MGHRA and CDR2 YSYEKL. V was pared by 4 bases and J by 0 bases, with 13 bases between. CDR3 DNA sequence: TGCGCCAGCAGCCCTACTGCGGGCTCCTCCTACGAGCAGTACTTC. Its translation: CASSPTAGSSYEQYF.

Concerning this clone: The same CDR3 is also encoded by other DNA sequences in this sample. The chain has TRBV28 and TRBJ2-7, with 7 bases identical to TRBD1. CDR1 is MDHEN and CDR2 is SYDVKM in the germline V gene. This CDR3 comprises 14 residues. Unmatched junction bases numbered 0, after V lost 1 base and J lost 0 bases. DNA of the CDR3: TGTGCCAGCAGTTTATCAGGGGGCTCCTACGAGCAGTACTTC. Its translation is CASSLSGGSYEQYF.

The gene calls are TRBV5-1 and TRBJ2-1; 7 positions agree with TRBD2. The J segment lost 7 bases and the V segment lost 6 bases, leaving 10 bases of the junction unmatched. The germline V gene has CDR1 SGHRS and CDR2 YFSETQ. This CDR3 contains 14 residues. Here the CDR3 reads CASNVGGRFNEQFF. CDR3 nucleotide sequence: TGCGCCAGCAACGTCGGCGGGAGATTTAATGAGCAGTTCTTC.